This entry lists 28 T cell receptor beta chains sequenced from one sample in a study of blood T cell repertoires in COVID-19. The repertoire was sequenced with immunoSEQ multiplex PCR; TCRdb's copy has only in-frame clones and lacks some. The sample records about 42,000 clones, about 92% being singletons. The sequenced sample was peripheral blood. The receptor set was obtained from a man aged 70 or older with active COVID-19.

J is TRBJ1-4 and V is TRBV28; unclear D gene. V was cut by 2 bases and J by 4 bases, with 8 bases left in between. Germline CDR1 reads MDHEN; CDR2 reads SYDVKM. This CDR3 has 14 residues. The CDR3 reads CASSLGPVNEKLFF. CDR3 nucleotide sequence: TGTGCCAGCAGTTTAGGTCCAGTTAATGAAAAACTGTTTTTT.

V and J are TRBV6-5 and TRBJ1-4, with D maybe TRBD1 (6 bases). V was shortened by 6 bases and J by 4 bases, with 12 bases between the two germline ends. CDR1 is MNHEY and CDR2 is SVGAGI in the germline V gene. There are 14 residues in the CDR3. CDR3: CASSRGQFNEKLFF. CDR3 in DNA: TGTGCCAGCAGCCGAGGACAGTTTAATGAAAAACTGTTTTTT.

The V and J genes are TRBV7-2 and TRBJ1-1; D possibly corresponds to TRBD1 (5 bases). The CDR3 has 14 residues. Germline V gene lookup returns CDR1 SGHTA and CDR2 FQGNSA. The germline V and J ends were trimmed by 5 bases and 4 bases, with 14 bases remaining between them. Here the CDR3 DNA reads TGTGCCAGCAGCGCCAGGGCCTCGAGCACTGAAGCTTTCTTT. It yields the protein CASSARASSTEAFF.

The chain carries TRBV19 and TRBJ2-7; 7 bases align to TRBD1. Germline assignment: CDR1 LNHDA and CDR2 SQIVND (reference sequence). V shed 7 bases and J 2 bases; nucleotides not matched to a gene: 8. The CDR3 length is 14 residues. CDR3 DNA sequence: TGTGCCAGTACCCCGACAGGGCTCGCCTACGAGCAGTACTTC. Its protein product is CASTPTGLAYEQYF.

CDR3 bases: TGTGCCAGCAGCGTAGGACAGGGTTATGGCTACACCTTC. Translated: CASSVGQGYGYTF. The chain is built from TRBV9 and TRBJ1-2, with 7 bases aligning to TRBD1. Germline CDR1 SGDLS, CDR2 YYNGEE. V trimming: 0 bases; J trimming: 5 bases; junction bases outside the gene matches: 1. The CDR3 totals 13 residues.

This clone was counted a single time. The rearrangement joins TRBV28 to TRBJ2-2, with 9 bases aligning to TRBD2. The CDR3 has 16 residues. CDR1 is MDHEN and CDR2 is SYDVKM in the germline V gene. V lost 7 bases and J lost 6; bases outside the gene matches: 12. CDR3: CASTTMGLARAGELFF. The CDR3 DNA sequence: TGTGCCAGCACTACCATGGGACTAGCTAGGGCCGGGGAGCTGTTTTTT.

V gene TRBV29-1 combines with J gene TRBJ2-1; 7 positions agree with TRBD1. The ends lost 4 bases at V and 3 bases at J; junction bases unmatched: 6. Germline V lookup: CDR1 SQVTM, CDR2 ANQGSEA. The CDR3 runs 14 residues. This chain's CDR3 is CSVALTGIYNEQFF. As DNA, the CDR3 is TGCAGCGTTGCGCTGACAGGGATCTACAATGAGCAGTTCTTC.

The chain couples TRBV18 to TRBJ2-1; D perhaps matches TRBD1 (6 bases). The CDR3 extends over 15 amino acids. Trimming removed 3 bases from V and 2 bases from J, with 11 bases in between. Germline V lookup: CDR1 KGHSH, CDR2 LQKENI. CDR3 DNA: TGTGCCAGCTCACCCCAAGGGGGTCCCTACAATGAGCAGTTCTTC. Protein: CASSPQGGPYNEQFF.

The V gene is TRBV7-9, the J gene TRBJ2-1; 12 positions agree with TRBD2. The junction had 2 bases not matched to a gene; V was cut back by 3 bases and J by 5 bases. Germline CDR1 reads SEHNR; CDR2 reads FQNEAQ (reference sequence). The CDR3 is 15 amino acids. The CDR3 sequence: CASSLRTSGNNEQFF. DNA for the CDR3: TGTGCCAGCAGCTTGAGGACTAGCGGGAACAATGAGCAGTTCTTC.

V is TRBV19 and J is TRBJ1-1; 10 nucleotides line up with TRBD1. The CDR3 totals 15 residues. V shed 5 bases and J 6 bases; nucleotides not matched to a gene: 9. Germline-derived CDR1 and CDR2 are LNHDA and SQIVND (reference sequence). CDR3 DNA: TGTGCCAGTAGTCGCTCGACAGGGGGCAGAGCTGAAGCTTTCTTT. The encoded protein is CASSRSTGGRAEAFF. Full variable domain (missing parts from reference TRBV19 and TRBJ1-1): DGGITQSPKYLFRKEGQNVTLSCEQNLNHDAMYWYRQDPGQGLRLIYYSQIVNDFQKGDIAEGYSVSREKKESFPLTVTSAQKNPTAFYLCASSRSTGGRAEAFFGQGTRLTVV.

The gene calls are TRBV11-2 and TRBJ2-5, with 14 bases lining up with TRBD2. The CDR3 totals 17 residues. Trimming cost V 1 base and J 4 bases; bases outside gene matches: 5. CDR1 and CDR2 (germline): SGHAT, FQNNGV. This CDR3 is CASSLVRGTSGGETQYF. In DNA, the CDR3 is TGTGCCAGCAGCTTAGTTCGTGGGACTAGCGGGGGAGAGACCCAGTACTTC.

V usage is TRBV27 and J usage is TRBJ1-6; D gene unclear. The length of the CDR3 is 12 residues. The germline CDR1 and CDR2 sequences are MNHEY and SMNVEV (reference sequence). V shed 2 bases and J shed 7 bases, with 3 bases lying between them. The CDR3 nucleotides are TGTGCCAGCAGTTTACAGAATTCACCCCTCCACTTT. As protein: CASSLQNSPLHF.

This clone was seen more than once but under ten times. This chain joins TRBV11-2 and TRBJ1-6; D not resolved. With 5 bases removed from V and 9 bases from J, the gap between germline ends came to 11 bases. The length of the CDR3 is 13 residues. In germline, CDR1 is SGHAT, CDR2 FQNNGV. For the CDR3, the DNA is TGTGCCAGCAGCCCAGGAATGGGTTCACCCCTCCACTTT. Its translation: CASSPGMGSPLHF.

Here the CDR3 reads CASSPGLNTEAFF. The CDR3 bases are TGTGCCAGCAGCCCGGGGTTGAACACTGAAGCTTTCTTT. The chain joins TRBV5-6 to TRBJ1-1, with D unresolved. CDR3 length: 13 amino acids. Germline assignment: CDR1 SGHDT and CDR2 YYEEEE. Trimming left V 4 bases short and J 0 bases short, with 7 bases between.

This chain joins TRBV18 and TRBJ2-5; D is possibly TRBD2 (5 bases). Trimming removed 4 bases from V and 5 bases from J, with 14 bases in between. Per germline, CDR1 KGHSH and CDR2 LQKENI. The CDR3 loop spans 14 amino acids. Here the CDR3 DNA reads TGTGCCAGCTCACTGAGCGGTAGGCGGGAGACCCAGTACTTC. Protein: CASSLSGRRETQYF.

The rearrangement links TRBV5-1 to TRBJ1-1; D is uncertain. V dropped 0 bases and J dropped 1 base, with 10 bases sitting between them. CDR3 length equals 15 residues. The germline CDR1 and CDR2 sequences are SGHRS and YFSETQ. The CDR3 loop reads CASSLAVHSNTEAFF. The CDR3 bases are TGCGCCAGCAGCTTGGCCGTACATTCGAACACTGAAGCTTTCTTT. Variable domain in full (rest from reference TRBV5-1 and TRBJ1-1): KAGVTQTPRYLIKTRGQQVTLSCSPISGHRSVSWYQQTPGQGLQFLFEYFSETQRNKGNFPGRFSGRQFSNSRSEMNVSTLELGDSALYLCASSLAVHSNTEAFFGQGTRLTVV.

The chain carries TRBV28 and TRBJ2-7; TRBD1 might be the D (6 bases). Per the germline V gene, CDR1 is MDHEN and CDR2 is SYDVKM. This CDR3 has 14 residues. Trimming cost V 7 bases and J 2 bases, with 15 bases left between them. The CDR3 sequence: CASKLRDTAYEQYF. CDR3 sequence (DNA): TGTGCCAGCAAACTACGGGACACCGCCTACGAGCAGTACTTC. Filled out from reference TRBV28 and TRBJ2-7, the complete variable domain reads DVKVTQSSRYLVKRTGEKVFLECVQDMDHENMFWYRQDPGLGLRLIYFSYDVKMKEKGDIPEGYSVSREKKERFSLILESASTNQTSMYLCASKLRDTAYEQYFGPGTRLTVT.

The chain recombines TRBV13 with TRBJ2-3; 10 bases agree with TRBD1. The ends lost 6 bases at V and 4 bases at J; junction bases unmatched: 7. The CDR3 has 15 amino acids. CDR1 PRHDT and CDR2 FYEKMQ come from the germline V gene (reference sequence). Here the CDR3 DNA reads TGTGCCAGCAGTGGGACAGGGGAGGGTGCAGATACGCAGTATTTT. Protein product: CASSGTGEGADTQYF.

The V gene is TRBV6-5, the J gene TRBJ1-1, with D maybe TRBD1 (5 bases). The CDR3 is 13 residues long. The germline V gene encodes CDR1 MNHEY and CDR2 SVGAGI. V was shortened by 7 bases and J by 6 bases, with 15 bases between the two germline ends. This chain's CDR3 is CASKNTGRAEAFF. The CDR3, as DNA: TGTGCCAGCAAGAACACAGGTAGAGCTGAAGCTTTCTTT.

The genes are TRBV5-1 and TRBJ2-5; D is perhaps TRBD2 (5 bases). V lost 1 base to trimming and J lost 5 bases, with 12 bases between them. The germline V gene has CDR1 SGHRS and CDR2 YFSETQ. The CDR3 runs 14 residues. For the CDR3, the DNA is TGCGCCAGCAGCTTGCGTGCGGACTTCGAGACCCAGTACTTC. It codes for CASSLRADFETQYF.

In DNA, the CDR3 is TGTGCCAGCAGCTTAGGAGGGGAAGCTTTCTTT. This gives the protein CASSLGGEAFF. This rearrangement joins TRBV7-8 to TRBJ1-1; no reliable D call. Trimming stripped 1 base from V and 8 bases from J, with 5 bases between. The CDR3 covers 11 residues. CDR1 and CDR2 from the germline V gene are SGHVS and FQNEAQ.

The chain carries TRBV3-1 (or the pseudogene TRBV3-2) and TRBJ2-1; 9 bases are a match to TRBD2. CDR1 is LGHDT and CDR2 is YNNKEL in the germline V gene (reference sequence). This CDR3 is built from 16 residues. The trim removed 1 base at V and 6 bases at J, leaving 7 bases unmatched. The chain's CDR3 is CASSQVDLAGINEQFF. In DNA form, the CDR3 reads TGTGCCAGCAGCCAAGTAGACCTAGCGGGAATCAATGAGCAGTTCTTC.

The J gene is TRBJ1-5, the V gene TRBV29-1; 7 positions match TRBD1. The V segment lost 6 bases and the J segment 7 bases; nucleotides outside the gene matches: 12. From germline, CDR1 is SQVTM and CDR2 ANQGSEA. The CDR3 covers 14 residues. The CDR3 region has the DNA TGCAGCGTCAGCGACAGGGTAGGACTCCAGCCCCAGCATTTT. Translation: CSVSDRVGLQPQHF.

This clone was seen only once. This chain links TRBV28 with TRBJ2-7; 10 positions agree with TRBD2. The CDR3 has 15 amino acids. The V gene's germline CDR1 is MDHEN and CDR2 SYDVKM. V shed 5 bases, J shed 3 bases, and the junction held 7 bases outside the gene matches. The CDR3 reads CASSVNSGRYYEQYF. DNA of the CDR3: TGTGCCAGCAGTGTAAATAGCGGGAGGTACTACGAGCAGTACTTC.

The chain carries TRBV28 and TRBJ2-7, with D possibly being TRBD2 (5 bases). The CDR3 extends over 15 amino acids. In germline, CDR1 is MDHEN, CDR2 SYDVKM. Trimming pared 6 bases from V and 2 bases from J, leaving 17 bases between. The CDR3 loop reads CASREHGVGTYEQYF. The CDR3, as DNA: TGTGCCAGCAGGGAGCACGGGGTAGGGACCTACGAGCAGTACTTC.

V gene TRBV27 combines with J gene TRBJ1-2; maybe TRBD1 (6 bases). CDR1 MNHEY and CDR2 SMNVEV come from the germline V gene (reference sequence). Trimming shortened V by 5 bases and J by 0 bases, and 10 bases separated the two germline ends. CDR3 length: 14 amino acids. For the CDR3, the DNA is TGTGCCAGCAGTCCTCAGGGGCCTAACTATGGCTACACCTTC. It translates to CASSPQGPNYGYTF.

V is TRBV5-4 and J is TRBJ2-5; 7 nucleotides agree with TRBD2. V dropped 0 bases and J dropped 2; count of bases not matched to a gene: 4. Germline loops: CDR1 SGHNT, CDR2 YYREEE (reference sequence). This CDR3 has 15 amino acids. The CDR3 loop is CASSLVASGQETQYF. The CDR3 DNA sequence: TGTGCCAGCAGCTTGGTTGCTAGCGGACAAGAGACCCAGTACTTC.

V is TRBV5-1 and J is TRBJ2-1; 14 nucleotides match TRBD2. The CDR3 is 15 residues long. CDR1 SGHRS and CDR2 YFSETQ come from the germline V gene. Losses at the gene ends were 4 bases for V and 8 bases for J; bases not matched to a gene: 5. The CDR3 sequence is CASSIGTSGGYEQFF. CDR3 DNA sequence: TGCGCCAGCAGCATAGGGACTAGCGGGGGCTATGAGCAGTTCTTC.